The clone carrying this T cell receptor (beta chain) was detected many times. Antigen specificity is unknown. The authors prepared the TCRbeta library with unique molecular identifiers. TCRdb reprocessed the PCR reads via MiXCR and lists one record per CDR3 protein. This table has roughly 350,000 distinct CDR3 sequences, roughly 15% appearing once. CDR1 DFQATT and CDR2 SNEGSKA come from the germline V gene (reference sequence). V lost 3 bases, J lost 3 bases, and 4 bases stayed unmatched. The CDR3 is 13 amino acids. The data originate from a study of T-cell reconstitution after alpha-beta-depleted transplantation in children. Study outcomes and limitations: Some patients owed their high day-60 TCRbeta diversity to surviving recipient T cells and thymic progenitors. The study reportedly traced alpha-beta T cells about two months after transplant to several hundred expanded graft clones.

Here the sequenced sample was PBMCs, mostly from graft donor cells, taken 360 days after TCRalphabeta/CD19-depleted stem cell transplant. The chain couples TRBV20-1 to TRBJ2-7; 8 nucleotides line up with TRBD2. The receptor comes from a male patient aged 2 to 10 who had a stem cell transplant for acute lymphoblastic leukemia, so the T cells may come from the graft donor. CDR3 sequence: CSASLAGFYEQYF. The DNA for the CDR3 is TGCAGTGCTAGTCTAGCGGGCTTCTACGAGCAGTACTTC.